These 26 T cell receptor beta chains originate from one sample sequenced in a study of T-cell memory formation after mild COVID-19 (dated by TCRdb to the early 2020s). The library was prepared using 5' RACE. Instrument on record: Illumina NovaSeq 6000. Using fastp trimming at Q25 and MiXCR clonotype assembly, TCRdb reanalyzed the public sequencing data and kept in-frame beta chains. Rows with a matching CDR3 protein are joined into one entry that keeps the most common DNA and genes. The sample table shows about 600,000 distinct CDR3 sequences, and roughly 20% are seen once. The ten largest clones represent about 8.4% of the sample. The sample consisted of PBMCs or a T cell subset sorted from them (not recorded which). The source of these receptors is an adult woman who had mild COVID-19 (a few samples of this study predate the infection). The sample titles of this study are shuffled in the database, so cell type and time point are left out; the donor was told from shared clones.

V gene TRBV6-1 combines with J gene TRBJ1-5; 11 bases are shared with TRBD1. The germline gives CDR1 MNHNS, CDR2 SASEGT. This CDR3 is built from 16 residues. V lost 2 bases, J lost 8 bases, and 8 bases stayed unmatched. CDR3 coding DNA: TGTGCCAGCAGTGAATCCGTCGGGACAGGGGGTGAGCCCCAGCATTTT. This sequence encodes CASSESVGTGGEPQHF.

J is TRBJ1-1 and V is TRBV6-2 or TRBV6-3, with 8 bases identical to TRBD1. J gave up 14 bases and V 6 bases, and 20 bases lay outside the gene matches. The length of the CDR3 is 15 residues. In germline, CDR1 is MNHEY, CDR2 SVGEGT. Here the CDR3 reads CASSLDRGASSSRFF. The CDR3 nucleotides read TGTGCCAGCAGCCTCGACAGGGGAGCCTCCTCTTCGCGGTTCTTT.

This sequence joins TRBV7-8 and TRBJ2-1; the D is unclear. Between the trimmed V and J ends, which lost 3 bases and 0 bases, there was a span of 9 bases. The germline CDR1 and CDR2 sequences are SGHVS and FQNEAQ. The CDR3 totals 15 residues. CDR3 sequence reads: CASSFVGGSYNEQFF. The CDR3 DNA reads TGTGCCAGCAGCTTTGTGGGCGGCTCCTACAATGAGCAGTTCTTC.

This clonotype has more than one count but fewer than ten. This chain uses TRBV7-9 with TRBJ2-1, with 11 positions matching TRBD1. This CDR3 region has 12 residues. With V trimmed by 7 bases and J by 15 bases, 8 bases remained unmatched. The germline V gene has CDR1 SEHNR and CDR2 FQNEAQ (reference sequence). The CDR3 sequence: CASKPGTGGWFF. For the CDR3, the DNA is TGTGCCAGCAAACCCGGGACAGGGGGTTGGTTCTTC.

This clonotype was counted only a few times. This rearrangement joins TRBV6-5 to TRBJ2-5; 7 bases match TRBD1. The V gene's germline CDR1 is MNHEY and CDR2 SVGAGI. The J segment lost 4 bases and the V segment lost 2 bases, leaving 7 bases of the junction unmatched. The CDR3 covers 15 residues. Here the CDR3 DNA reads TGTGCCAGCAGTTACACCCCTCCAGGGGGAGAGACCCAGTACTTC. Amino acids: CASSYTPPGGETQYF.

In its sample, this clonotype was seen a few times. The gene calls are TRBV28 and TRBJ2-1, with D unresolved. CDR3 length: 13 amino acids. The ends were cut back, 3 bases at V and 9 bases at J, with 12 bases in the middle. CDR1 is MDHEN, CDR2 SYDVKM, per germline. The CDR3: CASSFPLIGEQFF. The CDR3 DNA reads TGTGCCAGCAGTTTCCCCCTCATCGGTGAGCAGTTCTTC.

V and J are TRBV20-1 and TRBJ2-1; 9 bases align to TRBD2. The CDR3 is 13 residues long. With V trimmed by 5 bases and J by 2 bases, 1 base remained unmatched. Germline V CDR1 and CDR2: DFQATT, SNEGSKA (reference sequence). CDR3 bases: TGCAGTGCTCCTAGCGGGGCCTACAATGAGCAGTTCTTC. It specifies CSAPSGAYNEQFF.

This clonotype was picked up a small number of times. CDR3 nucleotide sequence: TGTGCCAGCAGCCAAGAAACCGAGACCCAGTACTTC. Protein sequence: CASSQETETQYF. V gene TRBV4-2 combines with J gene TRBJ2-5; no clear D. The CDR3 sequence is 12 residues long. Germline V CDR1 and CDR2: LGHNA, YNFKEQ. Trimming pared 0 bases from V and 5 bases from J, leaving 4 bases between.

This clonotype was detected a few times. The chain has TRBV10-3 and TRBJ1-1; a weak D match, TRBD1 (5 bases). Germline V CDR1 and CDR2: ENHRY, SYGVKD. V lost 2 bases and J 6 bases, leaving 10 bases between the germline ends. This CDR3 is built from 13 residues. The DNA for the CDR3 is TGTGCCATCAGTGAGGTGCCAGGGTCTGAAGCTTTCTTT. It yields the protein CAISEVPGSEAFF.

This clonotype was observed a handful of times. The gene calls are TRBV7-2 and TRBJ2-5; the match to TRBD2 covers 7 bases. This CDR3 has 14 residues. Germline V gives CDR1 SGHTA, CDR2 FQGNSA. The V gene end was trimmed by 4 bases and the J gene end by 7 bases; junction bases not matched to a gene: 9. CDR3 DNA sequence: TGTGCCAGCAGCTCGATAGCGGGTAAAGGGACCCAGTACTTC. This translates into CASSSIAGKGTQYF.

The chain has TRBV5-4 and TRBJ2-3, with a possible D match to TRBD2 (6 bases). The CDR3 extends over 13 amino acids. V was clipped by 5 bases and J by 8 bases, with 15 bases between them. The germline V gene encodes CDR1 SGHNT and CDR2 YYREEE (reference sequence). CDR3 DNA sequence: TGTGCCAGCAGACCGACTAGGCGGGCTACGCAGTATTTT. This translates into CASRPTRRATQYF.

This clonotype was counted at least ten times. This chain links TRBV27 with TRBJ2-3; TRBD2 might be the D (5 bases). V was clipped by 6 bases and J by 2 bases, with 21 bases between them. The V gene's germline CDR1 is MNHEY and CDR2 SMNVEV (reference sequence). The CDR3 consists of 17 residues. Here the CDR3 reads CASSHTGGSLITDTQYF. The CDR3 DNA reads TGTGCCAGCAGCCACACCGGAGGATCGCTTATCACAGATACGCAGTATTTT.

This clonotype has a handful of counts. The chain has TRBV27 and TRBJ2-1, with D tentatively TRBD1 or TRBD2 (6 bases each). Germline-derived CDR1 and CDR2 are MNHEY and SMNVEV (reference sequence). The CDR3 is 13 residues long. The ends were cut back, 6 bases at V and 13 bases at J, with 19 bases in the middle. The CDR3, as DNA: TGTGCCAGCAGCTTAACAGGGACTCTTCTACAGTTCTTC. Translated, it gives CASSLTGTLLQFF.

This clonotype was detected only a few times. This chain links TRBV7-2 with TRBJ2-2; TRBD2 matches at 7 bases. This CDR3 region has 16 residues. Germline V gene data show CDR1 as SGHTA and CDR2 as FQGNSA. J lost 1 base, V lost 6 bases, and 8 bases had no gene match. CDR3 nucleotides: TGTGCCAGCAGTTCCCTCCTAGCGGTGAACACCGGGGAGCTGTTTTTT. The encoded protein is CASSSLLAVNTGELFF. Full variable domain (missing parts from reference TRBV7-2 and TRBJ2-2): GAGVSQSPSNKVTEKGKDVELRCDPISGHTALYWYRQSLGQGLEFLIYFQGNSAPDKSGLPSDRFSAERTGGSVSTLTIQRTQQEDSAVYLCASSSLLAVNTGELFFGEGSRLTVL.

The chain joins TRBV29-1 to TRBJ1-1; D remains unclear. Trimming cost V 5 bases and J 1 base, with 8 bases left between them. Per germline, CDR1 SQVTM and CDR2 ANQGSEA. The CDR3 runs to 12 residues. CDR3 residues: CSVLVRNTEAFF. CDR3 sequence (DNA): TGCAGCGTTCTGGTCCGGAACACTGAAGCTTTCTTT.

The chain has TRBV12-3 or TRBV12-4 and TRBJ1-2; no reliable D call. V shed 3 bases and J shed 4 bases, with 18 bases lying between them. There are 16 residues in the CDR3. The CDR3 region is CASSFDQPPIIYGYTF. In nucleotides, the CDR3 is TGTGCCAGCAGTTTTGATCAGCCGCCGATTATCTATGGCTACACCTTC.

CDR3 DNA sequence: TGTGCCTTGCGTATATCCGCTAACTATGGCTACACCTTC. It yields the protein CALRISANYGYTF. The V gene is TRBV30, the J gene TRBJ1-2; D remains unclear. The CDR3 runs 13 residues. Germline loops: CDR1 GTSNPN, CDR2 SVGIG (reference sequence). Trimming took 7 bases from V and 0 from J, leaving 12 bases between them.

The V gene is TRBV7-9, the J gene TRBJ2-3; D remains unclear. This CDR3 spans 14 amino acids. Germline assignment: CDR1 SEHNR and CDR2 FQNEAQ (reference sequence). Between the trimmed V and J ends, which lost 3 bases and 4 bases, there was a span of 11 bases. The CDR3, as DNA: TGTGCCAGCAGCTTCAGCGTTGGACCAGATACGCAGTATTTT. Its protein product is CASSFSVGPDTQYF. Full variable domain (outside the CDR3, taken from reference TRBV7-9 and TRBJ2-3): DTGVSQNPRHKITKRGQNVTFRCDPISEHNRLYWYRQTLGQGPEFLTYFQNEAQLEKSRLLSDRFSAERPKGSFSTLEIQRTEQGDSAMYLCASSFSVGPDTQYFGPGTRLTVL.

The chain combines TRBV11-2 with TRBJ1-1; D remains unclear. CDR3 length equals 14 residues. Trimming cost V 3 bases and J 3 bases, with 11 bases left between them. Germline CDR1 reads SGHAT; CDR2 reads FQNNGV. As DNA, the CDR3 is TGTGCCAGCAGCTTCGGCCGGGCCGACACTGAAGCTTTCTTT. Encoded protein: CASSFGRADTEAFF. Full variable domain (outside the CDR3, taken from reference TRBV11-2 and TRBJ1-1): EAGVAQSPRYKIIEKRQSVAFWCNPISGHATLYWYQQILGQGPKLLIQFQNNGVVDDSQLPKDRFSAERLKGVDSTLKIQPAKLEDSAVYLCASSFGRADTEAFFGQGTRLTVV.

The CDR3 here is CASSPMGQGNYGYTF. CDR3 DNA: TGTGCCAGCAGTCCCATGGGACAGGGTAACTATGGCTACACCTTC. The chain couples TRBV25-1 to TRBJ1-2, with 9 bases matching TRBD1. The CDR3 length is 15 residues. CDR1 and CDR2 from the germline V gene are MGHDK and SYGVNS. The V segment lost 5 bases and the J segment 1 base; nucleotides outside the gene matches: 5.

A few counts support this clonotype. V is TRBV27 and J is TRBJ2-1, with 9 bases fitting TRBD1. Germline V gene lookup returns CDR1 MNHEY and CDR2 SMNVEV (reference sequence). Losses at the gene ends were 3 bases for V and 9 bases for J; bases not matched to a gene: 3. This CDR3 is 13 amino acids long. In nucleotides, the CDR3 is TGTGCCAGCAGTTTGGTACAGGGGGCTGAGCAGTTCTTC. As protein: CASSLVQGAEQFF.

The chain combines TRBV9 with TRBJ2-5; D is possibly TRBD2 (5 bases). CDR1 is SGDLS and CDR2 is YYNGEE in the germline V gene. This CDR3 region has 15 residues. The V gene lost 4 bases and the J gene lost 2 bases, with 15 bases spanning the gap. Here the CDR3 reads CASSPEEAPQETQYF. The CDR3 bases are TGTGCCAGCAGCCCCGAGGAGGCCCCTCAAGAGACCCAGTACTTC.

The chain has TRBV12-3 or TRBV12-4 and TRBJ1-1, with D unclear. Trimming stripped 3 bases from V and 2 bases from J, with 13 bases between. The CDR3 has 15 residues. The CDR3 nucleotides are TGTGCCAGCAGTTTTTCCTGGGTTAGAAACACTGAAGCTTTCTTT. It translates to CASSFSWVRNTEAFF.

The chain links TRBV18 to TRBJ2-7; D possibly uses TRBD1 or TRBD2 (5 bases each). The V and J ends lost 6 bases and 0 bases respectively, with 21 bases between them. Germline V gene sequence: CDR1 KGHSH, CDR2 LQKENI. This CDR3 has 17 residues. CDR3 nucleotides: TGTGCCAGCTCCCTCGGGACCCCGGGACCGAGCTCCTACGAGCAGTACTTC. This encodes CASSLGTPGPSSYEQYF.

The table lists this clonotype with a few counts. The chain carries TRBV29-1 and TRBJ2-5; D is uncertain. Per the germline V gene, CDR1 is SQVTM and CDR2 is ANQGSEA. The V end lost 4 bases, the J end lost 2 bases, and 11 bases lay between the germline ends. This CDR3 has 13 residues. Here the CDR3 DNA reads TGCAGCGTTGGGTCCCACGAGCAAGAGACCCAGTACTTC. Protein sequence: CSVGSHEQETQYF.

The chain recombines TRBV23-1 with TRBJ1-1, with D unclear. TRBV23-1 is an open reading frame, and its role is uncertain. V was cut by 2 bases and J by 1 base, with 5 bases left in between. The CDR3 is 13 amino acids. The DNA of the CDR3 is TGCGCCAGCAGTCAAGTTTGGAACACTGAAGCTTTCTTT. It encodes CASSQVWNTEAFF.